This TCR beta chain was documented in a study of identifying expanded T cells in peripheral blood. General study points: Differentially abundant clones: about 1.3 between replicates, around 17 at roughly 15 days, under 25 at four. Variance in clone template counts between approximately two-week samples significantly increased with total template count across all healthy donors.

CDR3 length: 14 residues. The germline V gene encodes CDR1 SGHNT and CDR2 YYREEE (reference sequence). The ends lost 0 bases at V and 4 bases at J; junction bases unmatched: 3. Concerning this clone itself: The antigen is undetermined.

Only in-frame clones appear in the TCRdb table, and some are missing; sequencing was by immunoSEQ multiplex PCR. This sample carries some 72,000 clones, approximately 87% of them seen once, and the ten largest clones take 3.3%. The V gene is TRBV5-4, the J gene TRBJ2-5, with TRBD2 matching over 7 bases. Sequenced: blood. The receptor was isolated from a person between 18 and 75 years old in good health. CDR3 residues: CASSLEGGGETQYF. Here the CDR3 DNA reads TGTGCCAGCAGCTTGGAGGGCGGGGGAGAGACCCAGTACTTC.